This is a list of T cell receptor beta chains from one sample in a study of T cell changes during pregnancy in multiple sclerosis. Profiled with immunoSEQ multiplex PCR; TCRdb holds only in-frame clones, not every one. The sample consists of tens of thousands of clones, 85% to 95% of them appearing once. The specimen comprised peripheral blood, sampled in the first trimester of pregnancy. The receptors stem from a female donor with multiple sclerosis, enrolled in a pregnancy study. CDR3s leave out the opening cysteine and the closing phenylalanine or tryptophan. Fields, in order: V gene, CDR3 length, clone size, CDR3 protein. Clone size is shown for a subset of rows, as once, few, many or a class of expanded clone.

V: TRBV9
length: 13
size: NA
CDR3: ASSVFSGGMNEQF

V: TRBV4-3
length: 12
size: NA
CDR3: ASSHNLLNTEAF

V: TRBV7-3
length: 13
size: NA
CDR3: ASSLIGGRTDTQY

V: TRBV4-2
length: 12
size: NA
CDR3: ASSRIDRAYGYT

V: TRBV9
length: 13
size: once
CDR3: ASSVLQGNTGELF

V: TRBV12-5
length: 16
size: NA
CDR3: ASGLSWLAGATYNEQF

V: TRBV7-2
length: 12
size: NA
CDR3: ASSLRTGINEQY

V: TRBV30
length: 9
size: NA
CDR3: AWSGGDGYT

V: TRBV9
length: 11
size: NA
CDR3: ASSLTGELEQY

V: TRBV7-2
length: 13
size: once
CDR3: ASSLGRVGNQPQH

V: TRBV9
length: 16
size: NA
CDR3: ASSALRRGGTGGAAQH

V: TRBV11-1
length: 11
size: NA
CDR3: ASSLRTSSPLH

V: TRBV27
length: 13
size: NA
CDR3: ASKVGTAYQETQY

V: TRBV9
length: 13
size: NA
CDR3: ASSVEGRTRDGYT

V: TRBV29-1
length: 11
size: NA
CDR3: SVEVGRGTEAF

V: TRBV27
length: 13
size: NA
CDR3: ASSQDREVDYGYT

V: TRBV27
length: 11
size: NA
CDR3: ASSLQSSSEAF